This T cell receptor (beta chain) appears in the sequencing data of a study of blood T cell repertoires in COVID-19. The wider study: The study drew acute and convalescent COVID-19 samples from the United States, Italy and Spain. T cells, B-cell-depleted T cells, or PBMCs supplied cDNA or gDNA.

Germline values: CDR1 SGHTA, CDR2 FQGNSA. The ends were cut back, 5 bases at V and 3 bases at J, with 17 bases in the middle. The CDR3 is 16 amino acids. This clone was detected only a few times. The protocol was immunoSEQ multiplex PCR, while the TCRdb copy is restricted to in-frame clones and leaves out a portion. The table has about 59,000 clones, 85% seen once. The chain combines TRBV7-2 with TRBJ1-5; D gene uncertain. Sequenced material: peripheral blood. The sequence derives from a human donor in a cohort sampled during active COVID-19. The CDR3 DNA follows: TGTGCCAGCAGCCAATCGGGGTGGGGAAACAATCAGCCCCAGCATTTT. The encoded protein is CASSQSGWGNNQPQHF.